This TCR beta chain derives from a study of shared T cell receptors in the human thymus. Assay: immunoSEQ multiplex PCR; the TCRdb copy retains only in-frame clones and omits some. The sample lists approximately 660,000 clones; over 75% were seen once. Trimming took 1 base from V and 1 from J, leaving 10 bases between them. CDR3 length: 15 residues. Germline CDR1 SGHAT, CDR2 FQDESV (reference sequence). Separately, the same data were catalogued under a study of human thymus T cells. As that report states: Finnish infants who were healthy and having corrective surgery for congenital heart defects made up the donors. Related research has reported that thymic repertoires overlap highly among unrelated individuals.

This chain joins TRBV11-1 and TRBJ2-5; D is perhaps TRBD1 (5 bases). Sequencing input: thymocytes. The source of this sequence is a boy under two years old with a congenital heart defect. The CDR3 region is CASSLEGRAQETQYF. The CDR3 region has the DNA TGTGCCAGCAGCTTAGAGGGCAGGGCCCAAGAGACCCAGTACTTC.